The entry below gives a single TCR beta chain sequence along with its context. The sample originates from a study of blood T cell repertoires in COVID-19. Across the study: Acute and convalescent COVID-19 samples came from the United States, Italy and Spain. Nucleic acid was either cDNA or gDNA, and it came from T cells, B-cell-depleted T cells, or PBMCs.

Germline V CDR1 and CDR2: MDHEN, SYDVKM. This CDR3 region has 15 residues. The V end lost 2 bases, the J end lost 1 base, and 9 bases lay between the germline ends. In the original processing: Nucleated cell counts were estimated from reference gene primer amplification. TCRdb's copy holds only in-frame clones and misses some; the assay was immunoSEQ multiplex PCR. From that table come the V and J calls and clone size; the DNA was used to work out D and trimming. The sample contains some 28,000 clones, 87% of which appear only once. Sequencing input: peripheral blood. The chain employs TRBV28 and TRBJ1-5, with unresolved D. This clonotype originated in a human donor in a cohort sampled during active COVID-19. The CDR3 DNA sequence: TGTGCCAGCAGTTTAGGGGAGGCAAGCAATCAGCCCCAGCATTTT. Protein product: CASSLGEASNQPQHF.